A single sample is the source of the 28 T cell receptor beta chains below, sequenced in a study of blood T cells in healthy people across ages (dated by TCRdb to the mid-2010s). The library relied on 5' RACE. Sequencing was performed on an Illumina HiSeq 2500. A second PCR of about 6 to 11 cycles was performed with a sample-barcoded 5' primer and a J-beta primer mix. TCRdb handled the public reads itself, with Q25 trimming in fastp and clone calling in MiXCR, and kept productive beta chains. Identical CDR3 protein sequences are pooled into one entry, listed with their most common genes and DNA. This sample lists about 670,000 distinct CDR3 sequences; roughly 41% were detected once. In total, the top ten clones hold 30% of the sample. Source material: blood. These receptors originate from an elderly man in good health.

This clonotype was counted a few times. This chain uses TRBV7-2 with TRBJ1-2; 8 nucleotides line up with TRBD1. Germline V gene sequence: CDR1 SGHTA, CDR2 FQGNSA. The CDR3 has 14 residues. V shed 4 bases, J shed 4 bases, and the junction held 5 bases outside the gene matches. The CDR3 region has the DNA TGTGCCAGCAGCTCGCGGACAGGGAGCTATGGCTACACCTTC. Its protein is CASSSRTGSYGYTF.

This chain's CDR3 is CSLAGVGGYTQYF. CDR3 in DNA: TGCAGTTTAGCGGGAGTGGGCGGTTATACGCAGTATTTT. The rearrangement uses TRBV20-1 and TRBJ2-3; 9 bases fit TRBD2. The germline V gene encodes CDR1 DFQATT and CDR2 SNEGSKA (reference sequence). V trimming: 8 bases; J trimming: 7 bases; junction bases outside the gene matches: 10. This CDR3 has 13 amino acids.

This clonotype appeared a few times. V and J are TRBV4-3 and TRBJ1-2; 9 bases agree with TRBD1. Losses at the gene ends were 4 bases for V and 5 bases for J; bases not matched to a gene: 8. There are 15 residues in the CDR3. Per the germline V gene, CDR1 is LGHNA and CDR2 is YSLEER. CDR3 loop: CASSRAGTGPYGYTF. CDR3 nucleotides: TGCGCCAGCAGCCGCGCCGGGACAGGGCCTTATGGCTACACCTTC.

This chain links TRBV28 with TRBJ1-2; TRBD1 might be the D (5 bases). Between the trimmed V and J ends, which lost 9 bases and 4 bases, there was a span of 18 bases. CDR1 and CDR2 (germline): MDHEN, SYDVKM. The CDR3 contains 14 residues. CDR3 DNA: TGTGCCAGTAGACTCCAGGGTGGGGGCTATGGCTACACCTTC. Translation gives CASRLQGGGYGYTF.

V gene TRBV4-1 combines with J gene TRBJ2-1; 7 bases align to TRBD2. TRBJ2-7 explains the end of the DNA better; the J call may be wrong. Germline lookup yields CDR1 MGHRA and CDR2 YSYEKL. This CDR3 is built from 21 residues. CDR3 sequence: CASSQPPGRGSGVSSYSEQYF. CDR3 bases: TGCGCCAGCAGCCAACCTCCGGGGAGGGGTAGCGGTGTCAGCTCCTACAGTGAGCAGTACTTC.

This clonotype was observed at least ten times. The rearrangement links TRBV29-1 to TRBJ2-7; D is perhaps TRBD1 or TRBD2 (5 bases each). Germline assignment: CDR1 SQVTM and CDR2 ANQGSEA. Between the trimmed V and J ends, which lost 2 bases and 4 bases, there was a span of 18 bases. This CDR3 is 15 amino acids long. CDR3 DNA sequence: TGCAGCGTTGAAAGGGGTCGGGGCCAAGCTTACGAGCAGTACTTC. It specifies CSVERGRGQAYEQYF.

With regard to this clonotype: One junction end does not reproduce the germline sequence, and a read error may be involved. The J gene is TRBJ1-1, the V gene TRBV20-1, with 7 bases fitting TRBD1. The germline CDR1 and CDR2 sequences are DFQATT and SNEGSKA (reference sequence). CDR3 length: 12 amino acids. This CDR3 is CSVRRGREGAFF. In nucleotides, the CDR3 is TGCAGTGTTAGAAGGGGGCGGGAAGGAGCTTTCTTT.

Here the CDR3 DNA reads TGTGCCAGCAGTGGGGGGGGGGGAGAGACCCAGTACTTC. It specifies CASSGGGGETQYF. The rearrangement joins TRBV6-5 to TRBJ2-5, with TRBD2 matching over 7 bases. V trimming: 5 bases; J trimming: 4 bases; junction bases outside the gene matches: 4. The CDR3 totals 13 residues. Germline-derived CDR1 and CDR2 are MNHEY and SVGAGI.

This clonotype came up a few times. The V gene is TRBV5-1, the J gene TRBJ2-5; TRBD1 aligns across 11 bases. Germline trimming cut 0 bases from V and 6 bases from J; bases unmatched to any gene: 1. The germline gives CDR1 SGHRS, CDR2 YFSETQ. CDR3 length equals 14 residues. The CDR3 bases are TGCGCCAGCAGCTTGGCGGACAGGGGGCAGACCCAGTACTTC. This translates into CASSLADRGQTQYF.

This CDR3 is CASSLGYRTDTQYF. DNA for the CDR3: TGTGCCAGCAGCTTGGGTTACCGCACAGATACGCAGTATTTT. This sequence joins TRBV7-6 and TRBJ2-3, with D unclear. The germline V and J ends were trimmed by 3 bases and 1 base, with 8 bases remaining between them. The CDR3 extends over 14 amino acids. CDR1 SGHVS and CDR2 FNYEAQ come from the germline V gene.

About this clonotype: A much larger clone differs from this one at a single base, so this may be a read error. The rearrangement links TRBV3-1 to TRBJ2-1, with 11 bases that match TRBD2. The CDR3 consists of 14 residues. Germline values: CDR1 LGHDT, CDR2 YNNKEL (reference sequence). J was trimmed by 14 bases and V by 5 bases; bases with no gene match: 11. CDR3 sequence reads: CASSAGATSGMKFF. DNA for the CDR3: TGTGCCAGCAGCGCGGGGGCGACTAGCGGGATGAAGTTCTTC.

The chain combines TRBV7-2 with TRBJ2-1; D is perhaps TRBD1 (5 bases). Germline assignment: CDR1 SGHTA and CDR2 FQGNSA. CDR3 size: 11 residues. The ends were cut back, 7 bases at V and 15 bases at J, with 16 bases in the middle. DNA for the CDR3: TGTGCCAGCACCCTATCGGCAGGGCTGTTCTTC. As protein: CASTLSAGLFF.

The chain is built from TRBV29-1 and TRBJ1-5; a possible D gene is TRBD1 (5 bases). Germline V gene sequence: CDR1 SQVTM, CDR2 ANQGSEA. The CDR3 covers 13 residues. The germline V and J ends were trimmed by 7 bases and 7 bases, with 17 bases remaining between them. In DNA, the CDR3 is TGCAGCGCTCAACAGGCCGATAAGCAGCCCCAGCATTTT. Translation gives CSAQQADKQPQHF.

In its sample, this clonotype was seen many times. The genes are TRBV7-3 and TRBJ2-3, with D possibly TRBD2 on 5 matching bases. This CDR3 region has 14 residues. The V end lost 2 bases, the J end lost 4 bases, and 10 bases lay between the germline ends. Germline V CDR1 and CDR2: SGHTA, FQGTGA. CDR3 DNA sequence: TGTGCCAGCAGCTTACGGGCTAGCCCAGATACGCAGTATTTT. Its protein is CASSLRASPDTQYF. Full variable domain (remainder filled in from reference TRBV7-3 and TRBJ2-3): GAGVSQTPSNKVTEKGKYVELRCDPISGHTALYWYRQSLGQGPEFLIYFQGTGAADDSGLPNDRFFAVRPEGSVSTLKIQRTERGDSAVYLCASSLRASPDTQYFGPGTRLTVL.

There are a few counts of this clonotype. Its ends do not fully match the called genes, so a read error is possible. The J gene is TRBJ1-4, the V gene TRBV6-5; D remains ambiguous. The germline CDR1 and CDR2 sequences are MNHEY and SVGAGI. CDR3 length: 14 residues. As DNA, the CDR3 is TGTGCCAGCAGAAGGGTGGGAACTAATGAAAAATTGTTTTTT. Its protein is CASRRVGTNEKLFF.

The rearrangement uses TRBV6-5 and TRBJ2-7, with 9 bases that match TRBD1. CDR3 length: 15 amino acids. V dropped 4 bases and J dropped 5; count of bases not matched to a gene: 9. Germline V gene sequence: CDR1 MNHEY, CDR2 SVGAGI. The CDR3, as DNA: TGTGCCAGCAGTTCAGCCGGGACAGGGTTCCACGAGCAGTACTTC. Translating gives CASSSAGTGFHEQYF.

The table lists this clonotype with a few counts. This chain uses TRBV30 with TRBJ2-4; TRBD1 matches at 7 bases. The J call is uncertain, as TRBJ2-7 better fits the DNA end. This CDR3 is 16 amino acids long. Germline V lookup: CDR1 GTSNPN, CDR2 SVGIG (reference sequence). The CDR3 sequence: CAWTTPGTVNSYEQYF. In nucleotides, the CDR3 is TGTGCCTGGACGACACCCGGGACAGTGAATTCTTACGAGCAGTACTTC.

In the case of this clonotype: The junction differs from germline at one of its ends, possibly a read error. This chain joins TRBV6-2 or TRBV6-3 and TRBJ2-7; unclear D gene. This CDR3 contains 14 residues. CDR1 is MNHEY and CDR2 is SVGEGT in the germline V gene. The DNA for the CDR3 is TGTGCCAGCACCCCTCAAGGCAGATCCTACGGGCAGTACTTC. It encodes CASTPQGRSYGQYF.

This clonotype was found once. CDR3 nucleotide sequence: TGCAACTGGACAGTTAGCACAGATACGCAGTATTTT. Residues: CNWTVSTDTQYF. The chain is built from TRBV20-1 and TRBJ2-3; D might be TRBD1 (6 bases). CDR1 and CDR2 from the germline V gene are DFQATT and SNEGSKA (reference sequence). The CDR3 totals 12 residues.

V usage is TRBV29-1 and J usage is TRBJ1-2; D is undetermined. There are 11 residues in the CDR3. CDR1 SQVTM and CDR2 ANQGSEA come from the germline V gene. The CDR3 protein is CIVEEVPGYTF. As DNA, the CDR3 is TGCATTGTTGAGGAGGTCCCTGGCTACACCTTC.

Ten or more counts support this clonotype. This chain uses TRBV3-1 with TRBJ2-7; D call uncertain. The CDR3 is made up of 12 amino acids. V was pared by 1 base and J by 3 bases, with 4 bases between. From germline, CDR1 is LGHDT and CDR2 YNNKEL (reference sequence). CDR3 protein: CASSQVNYEQYF. The CDR3 bases are TGTGCCAGCAGCCAAGTTAACTACGAGCAGTACTTC.

This clonotype appeared a few times. The chain is built from TRBV3-1 and TRBJ1-4; D possibly corresponds to TRBD1 (5 bases). CDR3 length: 16 residues. V was shortened by 2 bases and J by 0 bases, with 10 bases between the two germline ends. Germline V gene data show CDR1 as LGHDT and CDR2 as YNNKEL (reference sequence). In DNA, the CDR3 is TGTGCCAGCAGCCAAATCCCGACAGCAACTAATGAAAAACTGTTTTTT. The encoded protein is CASSQIPTATNEKLFF. Using reference TRBV3-1 and TRBJ1-4 for the parts outside the CDR3, the full variable domain is DTAVSQTPKYLVTQMGNDKSIKCEQNLGHDTMYWYKQDSKKFLKIMFSYNNKELIINETVPNRFSPKSPDKAHLNLHINSLELGDSAVYFCASSQIPTATNEKLFFGSGTQLSVL.

The table lists this clonotype with many counts. V gene TRBV6-5 combines with J gene TRBJ1-5; TRBD1 might be the D (5 bases). V dropped 5 bases and J dropped 5 bases, with 13 bases sitting between them. The germline gives CDR1 MNHEY, CDR2 SVGAGI. The CDR3 loop spans 14 amino acids. CDR3 nucleotides: TGTGCCAGCAGTCGCCTGTCGGGGGATCAGCCCCAGCATTTT. This encodes CASSRLSGDQPQHF.

This chain links TRBV4-1 with TRBJ2-5, with TRBD2 identical over 10 bases. The germline V gene has CDR1 MGHRA and CDR2 YSYEKL. This CDR3 comprises 16 residues. V gave up 2 bases and J gave up 2 bases; unmatched junction bases: 5. CDR3 loop: CASSQQLAGIQETQYF. The DNA for the CDR3 is TGCGCCAGCAGCCAACAACTAGCGGGGATTCAAGAGACCCAGTACTTC.

This clonotype was seen a handful of times. The chain employs TRBV7-2 and TRBJ2-3; 11 bases are shared with TRBD2. Looked up from germline, CDR1 is SGHTA and CDR2 is FQGNSA. The CDR3 contains 16 residues. V trimming: 5 bases; J trimming: 4 bases; junction bases outside the gene matches: 8. CDR3: CASSPGVLAGADTQYF. CDR3 bases: TGTGCCAGCAGCCCTGGGGTACTAGCGGGAGCAGATACGCAGTATTTT.

On this clonotype: An end of the junction does not agree with germline; a read error may underlie this. This chain links TRBV10-3 with TRBJ2-7; either TRBD1 or TRBD2 may supply D (6 bases each). The CDR3 totals 14 residues. The V gene's germline CDR1 is ENHRY and CDR2 SYGVKD. The CDR3 DNA is TGTGCCATCATTGAGTCGGCAGGGGAGGACGAGCAGTACTTC. Protein sequence: CAIIESAGEDEQYF.

This clonotype was seen only a few times. For the CDR3, the DNA is TGCGCCAGCAGCTCTCGAGCGGGGGCGAACACAGATACGCAGTATTTT. Protein sequence: CASSSRAGANTDTQYF. The rearrangement links TRBV5-1 to TRBJ2-3; 8 nucleotides align to TRBD2. Germline V gives CDR1 SGHRS, CDR2 YFSETQ. The trim removed 3 bases at V and 2 bases at J, leaving 8 bases unmatched. This CDR3 region has 16 residues. The full variable domain, rest sourced from reference TRBV5-1 and TRBJ2-3, is KAGVTQTPRYLIKTRGQQVTLSCSPISGHRSVSWYQQTPGQGLQFLFEYFSETQRNKGNFPGRFSGRQFSNSRSEMNVSTLELGDSALYLCASSSRAGANTDTQYFGPGTRLTVL.

This clonotype appeared a few times. The CDR3 coding sequence is TGCAGCGTGGTGGGATCTTACAATGAGCAGTACTTC. This encodes CSVVGSYNEQYF. J is TRBJ2-1 and V is TRBV29-1; D is unresolved. The J call may be mistaken, given a closer DNA end match to TRBJ2-7. The CDR3 runs to 12 residues. Germline loops: CDR1 SQVTM, CDR2 ANQGSEA.